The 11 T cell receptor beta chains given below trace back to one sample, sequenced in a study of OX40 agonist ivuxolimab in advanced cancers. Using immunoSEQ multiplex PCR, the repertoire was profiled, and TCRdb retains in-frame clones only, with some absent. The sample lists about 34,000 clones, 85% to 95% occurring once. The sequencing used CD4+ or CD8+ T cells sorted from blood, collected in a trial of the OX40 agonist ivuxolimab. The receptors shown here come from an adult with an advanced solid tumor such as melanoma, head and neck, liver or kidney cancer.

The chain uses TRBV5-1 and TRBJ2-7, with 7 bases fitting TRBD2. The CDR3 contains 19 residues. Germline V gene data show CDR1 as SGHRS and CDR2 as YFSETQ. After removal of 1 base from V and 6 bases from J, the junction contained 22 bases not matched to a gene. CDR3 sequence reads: CASSLTVKSFGGSDSEQYF. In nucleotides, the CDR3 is TGCGCCAGCAGCTTGACGGTAAAGTCATTCGGCGGGAGTGATTCCGAGCAGTACTTC.

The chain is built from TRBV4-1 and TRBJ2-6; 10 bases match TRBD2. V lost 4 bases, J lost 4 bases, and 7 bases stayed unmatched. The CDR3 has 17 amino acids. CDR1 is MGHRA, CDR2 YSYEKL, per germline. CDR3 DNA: TGCGCCAGCAGCCCTTTCAGCGGGAGGGAAGGGGCCAACGTCCTGACTTTC. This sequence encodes CASSPFSGREGANVLTF.

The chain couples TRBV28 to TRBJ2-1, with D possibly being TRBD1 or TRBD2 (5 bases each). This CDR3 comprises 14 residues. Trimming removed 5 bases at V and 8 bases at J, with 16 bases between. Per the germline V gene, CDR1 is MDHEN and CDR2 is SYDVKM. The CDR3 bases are TGTGCCAGCAGTCAGGGACCCATTGGGGATGAGCAGTTCTTC. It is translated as CASSQGPIGDEQFF.

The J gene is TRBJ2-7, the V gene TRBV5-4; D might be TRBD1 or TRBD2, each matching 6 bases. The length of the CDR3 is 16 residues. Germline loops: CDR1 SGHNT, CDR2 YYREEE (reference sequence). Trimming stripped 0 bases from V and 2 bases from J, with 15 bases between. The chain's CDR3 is CASSLGGAVATYEQYF. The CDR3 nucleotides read TGTGCCAGCAGCTTGGGGGGGGCAGTCGCTACCTACGAGCAGTACTTC.

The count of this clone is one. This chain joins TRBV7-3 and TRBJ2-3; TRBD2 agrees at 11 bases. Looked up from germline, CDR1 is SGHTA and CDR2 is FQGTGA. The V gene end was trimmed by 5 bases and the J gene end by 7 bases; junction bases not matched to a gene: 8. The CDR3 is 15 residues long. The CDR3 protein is CASSLSGGVQNTQYF. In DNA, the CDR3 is TGTGCCAGCAGCCTTAGCGGGGGGGTACAAAATACGCAGTATTTT.

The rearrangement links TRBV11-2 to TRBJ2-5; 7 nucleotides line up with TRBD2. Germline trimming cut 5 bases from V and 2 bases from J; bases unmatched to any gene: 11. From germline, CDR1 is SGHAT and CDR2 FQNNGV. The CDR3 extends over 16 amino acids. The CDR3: CASSPRRDYSQETQYF. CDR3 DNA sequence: TGTGCCAGCAGCCCTCGGAGGGACTACTCTCAAGAGACCCAGTACTTC.

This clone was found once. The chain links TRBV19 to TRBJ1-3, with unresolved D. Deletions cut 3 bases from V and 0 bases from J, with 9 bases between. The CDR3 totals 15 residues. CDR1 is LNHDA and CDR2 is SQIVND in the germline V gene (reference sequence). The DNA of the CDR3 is TGTGCCAGTAGTATGGGGAGATACTCTGGAAACACCATATATTTT. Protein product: CASSMGRYSGNTIYF.

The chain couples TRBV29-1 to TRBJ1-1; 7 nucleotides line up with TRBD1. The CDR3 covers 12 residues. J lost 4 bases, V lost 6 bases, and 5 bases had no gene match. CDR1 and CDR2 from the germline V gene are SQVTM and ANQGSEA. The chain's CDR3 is CSVRQGFTEAFF. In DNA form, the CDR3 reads TGCAGCGTACGACAGGGATTCACTGAAGCTTTCTTT.

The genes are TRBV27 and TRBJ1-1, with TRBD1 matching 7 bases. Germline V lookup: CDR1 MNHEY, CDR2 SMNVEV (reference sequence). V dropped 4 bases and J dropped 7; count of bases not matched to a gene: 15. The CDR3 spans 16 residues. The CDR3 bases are TGTGCCAGCAGTTCGGAAGGTCTAGGGGGCGCCGTTGAAGCTTTCTTT. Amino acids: CASSSEGLGGAVEAFF.

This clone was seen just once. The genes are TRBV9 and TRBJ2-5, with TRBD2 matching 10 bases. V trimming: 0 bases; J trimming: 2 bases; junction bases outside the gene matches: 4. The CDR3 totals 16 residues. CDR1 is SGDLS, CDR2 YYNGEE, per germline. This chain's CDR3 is CASSVVASGGQETQYF. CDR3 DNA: TGTGCCAGCAGCGTAGTCGCTAGCGGGGGACAAGAGACCCAGTACTTC.

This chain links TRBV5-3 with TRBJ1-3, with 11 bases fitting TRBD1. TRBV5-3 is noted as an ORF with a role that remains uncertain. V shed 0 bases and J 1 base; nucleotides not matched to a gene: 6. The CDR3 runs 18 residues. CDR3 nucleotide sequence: TGTGCCAGAAGCTTGGTGCGGGACAGGGGGTCTTCTGGAAACACCATATATTTT. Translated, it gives CARSLVRDRGSSGNTIYF.